This TCR beta chain was observed in a study of T cells after yellow fever vaccination. Study details: Any fraction with a low cell number was prepared using SMART-Seq v4 Ultra Low Input. Findings and caveats of the study: Overlap between CD4 and CD8 compartments was detected for a small share of clonotypes. A large majority of primary-vaccination clones showed up again after the booster (about 97% CD4, around 90% CD8).

The 5'RACE template-switching step produced TCR cDNA and added a universal primer site and UMIs. TCRdb re-called the 5' RACE reads with MiXCR, one entry per CDR3 protein. The sample has hundreds of thousands of distinct CDR3 sequences, around 3.6% seen once. This clonotype was observed a handful of times. The antigen is unknown. Trimming cost V 5 bases and J 4 bases, with 10 bases left between them. This CDR3 is built from 13 residues. CDR1 and CDR2 from the germline V gene are SGHVS and FQNEAQ. The source material was PBMCs, sampled on the day of the yellow fever booster vaccination. The TCR originated in a man aged 18 to 35 who received the YFV17D yellow fever vaccine. The chain has TRBV7-8 and TRBJ2-3, with no clear D. The CDR3 sequence is CASSADGADTQYF. DNA of the CDR3: TGTGCCAGCAGCGCCGACGGCGCAGATACGCAGTATTTT.